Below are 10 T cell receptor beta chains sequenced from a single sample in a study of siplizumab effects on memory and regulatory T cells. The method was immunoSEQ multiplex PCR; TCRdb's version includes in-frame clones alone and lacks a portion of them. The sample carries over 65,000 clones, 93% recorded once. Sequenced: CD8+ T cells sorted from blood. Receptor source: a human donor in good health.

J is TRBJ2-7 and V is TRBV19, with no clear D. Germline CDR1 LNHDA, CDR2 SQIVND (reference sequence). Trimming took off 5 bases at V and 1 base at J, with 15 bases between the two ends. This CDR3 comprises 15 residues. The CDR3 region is CASSAGYGVSYEQYF. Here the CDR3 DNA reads TGTGCCAGTAGTGCCGGGTACGGAGTTTCCTACGAGCAGTACTTC.

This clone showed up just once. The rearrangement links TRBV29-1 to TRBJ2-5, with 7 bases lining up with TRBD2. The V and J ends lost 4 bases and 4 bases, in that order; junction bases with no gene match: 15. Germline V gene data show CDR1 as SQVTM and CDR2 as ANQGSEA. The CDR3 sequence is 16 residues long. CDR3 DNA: TGCAGCGTTGTAGGGGACGGGGGGTCCAGGTTAGAGACCCAGTACTTC. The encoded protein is CSVVGDGGSRLETQYF.

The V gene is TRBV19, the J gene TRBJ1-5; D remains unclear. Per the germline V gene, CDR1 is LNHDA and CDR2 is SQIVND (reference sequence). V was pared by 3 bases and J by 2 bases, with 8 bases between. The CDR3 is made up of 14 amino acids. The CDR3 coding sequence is TGTGCCAGTAGTATCGGGGTAGGCAATCAGCCCCAGCATTTT. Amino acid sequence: CASSIGVGNQPQHF.

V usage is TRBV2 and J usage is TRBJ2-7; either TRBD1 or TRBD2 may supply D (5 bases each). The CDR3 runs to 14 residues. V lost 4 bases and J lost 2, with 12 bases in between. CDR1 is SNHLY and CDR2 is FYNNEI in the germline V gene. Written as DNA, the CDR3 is TGTGCCAGCAGTGGGGGGTCCTCTACCTACGAGCAGTACTTC. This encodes CASSGGSSTYEQYF.

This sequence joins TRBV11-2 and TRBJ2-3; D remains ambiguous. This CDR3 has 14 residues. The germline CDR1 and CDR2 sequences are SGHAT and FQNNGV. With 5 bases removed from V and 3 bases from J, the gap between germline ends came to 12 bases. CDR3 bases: TGTGCCAGCAGCCATCTTGATCTAACAGATACGCAGTATTTT. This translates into CASSHLDLTDTQYF. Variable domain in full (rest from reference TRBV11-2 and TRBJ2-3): EAGVAQSPRYKIIEKRQSVAFWCNPISGHATLYWYQQILGQGPKLLIQFQNNGVVDDSQLPKDRFSAERLKGVDSTLKIQPAKLEDSAVYLCASSHLDLTDTQYFGPGTRLTVL.

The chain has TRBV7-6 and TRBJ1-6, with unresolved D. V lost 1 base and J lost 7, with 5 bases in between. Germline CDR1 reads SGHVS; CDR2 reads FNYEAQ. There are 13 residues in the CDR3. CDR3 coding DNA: TGTGCCAGCAGCTTAGACCCGAATTCACCCCTCCACTTT. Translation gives CASSLDPNSPLHF.

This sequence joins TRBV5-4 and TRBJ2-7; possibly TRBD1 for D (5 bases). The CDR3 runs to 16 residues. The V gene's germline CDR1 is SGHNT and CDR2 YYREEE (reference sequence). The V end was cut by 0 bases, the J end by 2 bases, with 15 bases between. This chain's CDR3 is CASSLVLGVQPYEQYF. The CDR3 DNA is TGTGCCAGCAGCTTGGTTTTAGGGGTGCAGCCCTACGAGCAGTACTTC. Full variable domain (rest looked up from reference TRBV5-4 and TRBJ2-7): ETGVTQSPTHLIKTRGQQVTLRCSSQSGHNTVSWYQQALGQGPQFIFQYYREEENGRGNFPPRFSGLQFPNYSSELNVNALELDDSALYLCASSLVLGVQPYEQYFGPGTRLTVT.

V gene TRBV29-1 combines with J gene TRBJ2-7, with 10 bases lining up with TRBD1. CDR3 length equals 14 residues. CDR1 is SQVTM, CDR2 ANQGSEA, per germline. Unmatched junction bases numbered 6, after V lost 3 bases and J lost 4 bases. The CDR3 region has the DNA TGCAGCGTTGACGCCGGGACAGGGGTGTACGAGCAGTACTTC. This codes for CSVDAGTGVYEQYF.

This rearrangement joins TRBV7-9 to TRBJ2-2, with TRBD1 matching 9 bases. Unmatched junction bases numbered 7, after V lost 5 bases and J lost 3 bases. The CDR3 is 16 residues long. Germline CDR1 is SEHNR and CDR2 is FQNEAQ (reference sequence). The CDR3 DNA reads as TGTGCCAGCAGCCAGGACAGGGGTCTCCACACCGGGGAGCTGTTTTTT. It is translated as CASSQDRGLHTGELFF. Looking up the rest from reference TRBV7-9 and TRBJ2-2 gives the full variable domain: DTGVSQNPRHKITKRGQNVTFRCDPISEHNRLYWYRQTLGQGPEFLTYFQNEAQLEKSRLLSDRFSAERPKGSFSTLEIQRTEQGDSAMYLCASSQDRGLHTGELFFGEGSRLTVL.

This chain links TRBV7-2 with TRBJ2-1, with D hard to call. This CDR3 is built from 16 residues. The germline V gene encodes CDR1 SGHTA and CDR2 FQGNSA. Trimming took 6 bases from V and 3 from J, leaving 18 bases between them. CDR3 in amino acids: CASSTERLILYNEQFF. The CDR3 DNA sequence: TGTGCCAGCAGTACCGAACGTCTGATTCTCTACAATGAGCAGTTCTTC.